Given below is one T cell receptor beta chain in context. What it binds is unknown. Produced via immunoSEQ multiplex PCR; TCRdb's table is partial and in-frame only. The data show almost 85,000 clones, 75% to 90% seen once. The data were taken from a study of PD-1 blockade in classical Hodgkin lymphoma. Study-level findings and limits: Repertoires differed for reasons still undefined, possibly disease activity or prior therapy.

With no exception, relapse followed autologous stem cell transplantation in all patients, and brentuximab vedotin exposure varied. The germline V gene has CDR1 SNHLY and CDR2 FYNNEI. V lost 6 bases and J lost 6; bases outside the gene matches: 10. This CDR3 comprises 14 residues. The J gene is TRBJ1-1, the V gene TRBV2; 7 nucleotides agree with TRBD1. Here the sequenced sample was peripheral blood mononuclear cells (PBMCs), taken at baseline. This clonotype was sampled from a human donor with classical Hodgkin lymphoma. The CDR3 sequence: CASRDRSGRAEAFF. The CDR3 bases are TGTGCCAGCAGGGACAGGTCTGGGAGGGCTGAAGCTTTCTTT.